This entry describes one TCR beta chain. The CDR3 extends over 14 amino acids. The trim removed 0 bases at V and 7 bases at J, leaving 4 bases unmatched. From germline, CDR1 is SGDLS and CDR2 YYNGEE. This sample was taken from a study of blood T cell repertoires in COVID-19. On the study more broadly: The origin of the acute and convalescent COVID-19 samples was the United States, Italy and Spain. PBMCs, B-cell-depleted T cells, or T cells provided the cDNA or gDNA that made up the material.

Authors' data handling: By means of reference gene primer amplification, nucleated cell counts were estimated. Assay used: immunoSEQ multiplex PCR; TCRdb lists only in-frame clones, some missing. Clone size and V and J calls were adopted from that table, with D and trimming inferred from the DNA. The sample has 110,000 to 150,000 clones; 70% to 90% are singletons. The origin of this receptor is a man aged 45-65 years who had recovered from COVID-19. The chain combines TRBV9 with TRBJ2-1; 7 positions agree with TRBD2. Source material: PBMCs or T cells enriched from blood (not recorded which). DNA for the CDR3: TGTGCCAGCAGCGTAGGGGGACTAACTAATGAGCAGTTCTTC. This sequence encodes CASSVGGLTNEQFF.